This T cell receptor (beta chain) appears in the sequencing data of a study of cytomegalovirus exposure and HLA in healthy donors (TCRdb year 2017). Broadly, across the study: In an earlier analysis of 587 of the donors, 250 to 350 Gb of sequence data and just under 120 million unique TCR beta sequences from about 180 million T cells were reported. An early release covering approximately 600 HLA-typed donors comprised around 300 gigabases of sequencing data and approximately 80 million unique TCR sequences. The genetic ancestry cluster associated with self-reported Caucasian donors included about four fifths of the 398 genotyped donors. The study aimed to test whether signatures of past pathogen exposure could be identified by cataloging public T cell receptors. The study used immunosequencing to profile the T cell repertoires of 666 subjects and linked those repertoires to cytomegalovirus serostatus. A separate validation cohort of 100 to 150 different subjects was used in addition to the approximately 640-subject first cohort. The study combined high-throughput TCR immunosequencing, statistical association of individual TCRs with disease status, and machine learning to predict cytomegalovirus infection status. A later analysis re-examined previously published TCR beta repertoires from more than 650 donors and added high-resolution HLA genotyping to investigate patterns of TCR occurrence. In the later analysis, no new phenotypic data were used to find candidate immune exposures; instead, reliance was placed on TCR beta sequences and their occurrence across donors. In an earlier analysis of more than 550 of the donors, high-throughput TCR beta sequencing was used to judge whether each TCR beta V gene segment behaved as functional or pseudogenic. Alongside the repertoire data, information on donor age, sex, ethnicity and CMV serostatus was compiled. In a later genetic analysis, genome-wide SNP genotypes for about 65% of the roughly 700 donors were used, and that subset was treated as a discovery cohort. Every discovery cohort repertoire had been produced on one sequencing platform. HLA typing covered class I and class II loci at four-digit resolution. The number of donors typed differed by locus, with about 629-640 for A, B, C, DRB1 and DQB1, around 500 for DQA1, about 610 for DPA1, and over 400 for DPB1. Because of strong linkage in the cohort, roughly five DR-DQ haplotypes were treated as single units for association and clustering. Among roughly 400 genotyped donors of the cohort, an average of 235,054 unique TCR beta nucleotide sequences were sequenced per donor, around a sixth of them non-productive.

Library preparation used the immunoSEQ multiplex PCR assay. The multiplex PCR relied on a mix of 60 forward primers for TCR Vbeta segments and 13 reverse primers for TCR Jbeta segments. The CDR3 region of rearranged TCR beta genes was amplified from genomic DNA by a multiplex PCR assay. Amplified TCR beta libraries were sequenced as 87-base-pair reads on the Illumina HiSeq System. For the original study's pipeline: A later analysis counted tens of millions of unique TCR beta chains across the approximately 700 repertoires, and roughly 11 million of these chains were shared by at least two donors. To remove PCR and sequencing errors, raw reads were error-corrected and collapsed into unique sequences using a nearest-neighbor algorithm that merged closely related sequences. CDR3 sequences were aligned to IMGT reference sequences to assign V, D and J gene segments. Each retained sequence needed at least a six-nucleotide match to both a V gene segment and a J gene segment. Rearrangements were classified as productive when the CDR3 lacked stop codons and remained in frame with V and J, and all other rearrangements were classified as non-productive. Following IMGT convention, CDR3 was defined as the stretch from the second conserved V-encoded cysteine up to the conserved J-encoded phenylalanine. The earlier analysis of a few hundred of the donors excluded sequences that lacked an unambiguous match to a single V gene segment. In an earlier analysis of roughly 600 of the donors, a V segment was called functional when productive rearrangements were above 56.7%, and segregating when the standard deviation between donors exceeded 5%. A statistical classification framework was built for diagnosing cytomegalovirus status from the catalog of TCR beta chain sequences. A later analysis assigned V and J genes by comparing TCR nucleotide sequences with IMGT/GENE-DB human TR gene sequences. A later analysis assigned CDR3 sequences and most-parsimonious VDJ recombination scenarios with the TCRdist pipeline. In a later analysis, each TCR beta chain was defined by its CDR3 amino acid sequence together with its V-gene family, and reads lacking a unique V-gene family were excluded. A later analysis removed 500 to 650 highly shared, low-generation-probability nucleotide sequences to deal with suspected cross-contamination and a sequencing artifact. For each public chain, a later analysis derived a clonal expansion index from normalized ranks of inferred template counts within each repertoire. A later analysis computed generation probabilities with a VDJ recombination model fitted to out-of-frame rearrangements, and checked the results against IGoR. In a later analysis, hypergeometric tests were used to score TCR-TCR, TCR-HLA and TCR-CMV co-occurrence, with a repertoire-size bias correction applied to TCR pairs. To estimate false discovery rates, a later analysis permuted the HLA or CMV assignments 20 times. In a later analysis, co-occurring TCRs were grouped with DBSCAN, and TCRdist sequence similarity was added when clustering was performed within HLA-allele-positive subsets. Co-occurrence clustering excluded repertoires with fewer than 30,000 or more than 120,000 public chains, plus five with anomalous nucleotide sharing. This is the immuneACCESS table as TCRdb keeps it, with only in-frame sequences that have V and J called. A part of the clones is gone; compared with another copy, unresolved V genes explain less than half, and the rest is unexplained. V and J calls plus clone size are reproduced from that table; the DNA served to infer D and trimming. This sample comprises about 190,000 clones, around four fifths of them detected only once. The top ten hold 1.1% of the sample.

Compared with germline, V lacks 5 bases and J lacks 2 bases; bases without a gene match: 6. Via the germline V gene, CDR1 is SGHTS and CDR2 YDEGEE. Spanning cysteine to phenylalanine, the CDR3 consists of 15 amino acids. The kept DNA is CDR3 alone, 45 bases in frame from the first base. The research as a whole found: Because counts were too low, about 15 rarely observed V segments, including chromosome 9 orphons, were left out of the earlier analysis of 500 to 650 of the donors. Compared with equally common non-associated chains, HLA-associated TCR beta chains in a later analysis were more clonally expanded and had lower generation probabilities. In an earlier analysis of more than 450 of the donors, most TCR beta V segments were observed in productive rearrangements about 87% or about 30% of the time, broadly matching IMGT annotations. Immune exposure information for the cohort was limited to CMV serostatus. According to a later analysis, parvovirus B19, influenza, CMV and Epstein-Barr virus appeared linked to several top co-occurrence clusters. Most CMV-associated TCR beta chains appeared to be HLA-restricted in a later analysis, and the HLA associations seemed to be driven largely by CMV exposure. Compared with the 666-donor mean, donors in an Asian-associated ancestry cluster had fewer N-insertions in productive TCRs, according to a later genetic analysis. The classifier was reported to diagnose cytomegalovirus status with high specificity and sensitivity in both the original and validation cohorts. Linkage disequilibrium might explain the correlated functional status among segregating V segments, but an unknown experimental factor could not be ruled out. The sequencing pipeline was judged likely to have produced a cluster of highly shared sequence variants as a technical artifact. Roughly uniform sequencing depth across donors was assumed in presence/absence analyses, although this assumption may not hold. Specific HLA alleles were associated with roughly 17,000 TCR beta sequences at a false discovery rate of 0.05 in a later analysis. A total of roughly 160 TCR beta chains were listed by the study as associated with cytomegalovirus. HLA typing was unavailable for some donors at each locus, so association tests used only the typed subset. In a later genetic analysis, a missense DCLRE1C variant was associated with V-gene and J-gene trimming of TCR beta chains, and the association was replicated in an independent cohort. Some IMGT-functional V segments, including TRBV6-2 and TRBV6-3, could not be told apart with the 87-base-pair reads, so those segments were excluded. In a later analysis, the rate of TCR association differed among HLA loci, with DRB1 alleles having the most associated TCRs and HLA-C alleles having the fewest. Most TCR sequences were observed very rarely across donors, whereas some public TCRs were present in many individuals. This cohort had only TCR beta chains sequenced, and the lack of alpha or paired-chain data limited which features could be detected. When HLA alleles, especially DR and DQ, strongly co-occurred, attributing TCR associations to individual alleles was difficult. In vitro tests confirmed that a few of the cytomegalovirus-associated TCR beta chains recognize cytomegalovirus antigens. The authors suggested that the approach could potentially be extended to other disease states and immunological phenotypes. A further reported finding was that TCR beta sequences accurately predicted the HLA-A and HLA-B alleles for most subjects in the first cohort.

The cohort consisted of hundreds of healthy bone marrow donors. Cohort members were all nominally healthy when sampled, although unrecorded immune exposures were likely present. The donor was CMV seronegative and belonged to the group of 352 seronegative cohort members. Every donor gave a peripheral blood sample, and the peripheral blood mononuclear cells from that sample were used for TCR beta sequencing. Genomic DNA extraction from the blood cell samples was performed with the Qiagen DNeasy Blood Extraction Kit. As concerns this clone: It has no known antigen specificity. Base qualities are missing; no much larger clone stands one base away.

The rearranged segments are TRBV5-8 and TRBJ2-2; 7 middle bases align to TRBD2. The TCR comes from a woman between 40 and 50 years old in good health and CMV-seronegative. The sample consisted of PBMCs. CDR3 sequence: CASRILATNTGELFF. The DNA sequence is as follows: TGTGCCAGCAGAATACTAGCGACCAACACCGGGGAGCTGTTTTTT.